This TCR beta chain is from a study of intratumoral heterogeneity in liver cancer. Regarding the complete study: In the full roughly 13-patient cohort, the median age was 63 years and the majority of patients were male. RNA-seq, DNA sequencing, TCR-seq and SNP array data from multiple regions of hepatocellular carcinoma specimens were combined in the study to investigate intratumor heterogeneity. The full cohort included 70 or so multiregional samples from 14 HCC patients, consisting of fewer than 55 tumoral regions and approximately 20 adjacent nontumoral regions. Overall study results and their limits: A relatively low patient number and under-sampled tumor-infiltrating lymphocyte representation were acknowledged by the authors as limitations.

The CDR3 has 13 amino acids, counting the end cysteine and phenylalanine. Kept here is only the CDR3 DNA, which spans 39 bases and is read in frame from base 1. The junction carries 14 bases between V and J, which are trimmed by 6 bases and 8 bases respectively. TCR beta chain CDR3 regions were sequenced from genomic DNA using the immunoSEQ assay. Rearranged VDJ segments were amplified with primers that anneal to V and J segments. The original methods were these. The ImmunoSeq Analyzer software was used to compute clonality and richness metrics. Clones with differential abundance between regions were identified with Fisher's exact test combined with a beta-binomial method for additional stringency. TCRdb retrieved this table from immuneACCESS and kept in-frame rearrangements only. Not all clones are present; in checked studies, unresolved V genes account for under half, and no reason is known for the remainder. That table gives V, J and clone size, and the DNA gave D and trimming. The sample table shows 5,500 to 7,500 clones, and 68% are seen once. Roughly 20% of the sample is taken by the ten largest.

Early-stage hepatocellular carcinoma was present in all patients, and no therapy was administered to any patient before surgical resection. The sampled areas showed no macroscopic signs of necrosis or hemorrhage. Multiple regions from a couple of patients were subjected to TCR sequencing (ImmunoSeq). Frozen tissue samples from resection were taken at least 1 cm away from one another. Samples labelled N were derived from nontumoral liver tissue adjacent to the tumor. Genomic DNA was isolated from bulk tissue with the DNeasy blood and tissue kit. Details on this clone: Its antigen is not yet known. Nothing much larger sits one base from this clone, and base qualities are not available.

This TCR was sampled from a man aged 70-80 years with hepatocellular carcinoma. This receptor chain uses TRBV12-3 or TRBV12-4 and TRBJ2-1; there is no confident call for the D gene. Sequenced material: tumor-adjacent normal tissue, taken before any cancer treatment. The CDR3 has the sequence CASRPSQRDEQFF. The sequence in DNA is TGTGCCAGCAGGCCCAGCCAAAGGGATGAGCAGTTCTTC.